This T cell receptor (beta chain) stems from a study of T-cell memory formation after mild COVID-19. Whole-study context: TCR clusters showed largely donor specificity. Overall study results and limits: Pre-infection memory harbored some responding clones, suggesting cross-reactive memory joined.

A word on this clonotype: Its antigen is as yet unknown.

TCRdb passed the 5' RACE reads through MiXCR, listing each CDR3 protein once. The sample has approximately 480,000 distinct CDR3 sequences, about 20% seen once. CDR1 is SGHRS and CDR2 is YFSETQ in the germline V gene. V was clipped by 0 bases and J by 7 bases; unmatched bases: 7. The CDR3 has 15 residues. This rearrangement joins TRBV5-1 to TRBJ2-1; 7 bases map to TRBD1. The receptor's source is an adult woman who had mild COVID-19 (a few samples of this study predate the infection). Cell type and time point are not known. Sequencing used PBMCs or a T cell subset sorted from them (not recorded which). Here the CDR3 DNA reads TGCGCCAGCAGCTTGGGGGACAGCCTGGGAAATGAGCAGTTCTTC. This gives the protein CASSLGDSLGNEQFF.